The rows below give T cell receptor beta chains drawn from one sample of a study of T cells after posttransplantation cyclophosphamide. Profiled with immunoSEQ multiplex PCR; TCRdb holds only in-frame clones, not every one. The data show roughly 20,000 clones, with around 90% seen just once and roughly 8% held by the top ten. The material was PBMCs, obtained after an allogeneic stem cell transplant with a calcineurin inhibitor and methotrexate. Receptors originate from a female patient aged 50-59 years who received an allogeneic stem cell transplant from an unrelated donor, was CMV-positive, and had chronic GVHD only. Some of these T cells may belong to the graft donor. Each CDR3 is given with its conserved first and last residue. The order of the fields is V gene, clone size, D gene, J gene, CDR3 DNA, CDR3 protein. D genes are given only for firm matches. Only part of the rows carry a size: once, few, many, or a class if the clone is expanded.

TRBV4-1	NA	TRBD1	TRBJ1-2	TGCGCCAGCAGCCCTGAAGACAGGGGATTCGGTGGCTACACCTTC	CASSPEDRGFGGYTF
TRBV7-2	NA	TRBD2	TRBJ2-1	TGTGCCAGCAGCTCTCCGACTAGCGGGATCAATGAGCAGTTCTTC	CASSSPTSGINEQFF
TRBV7-2	NA	TRBD1	TRBJ1-2	TGTGCCAGCAGCTCGGGACAGGGTCGGTATGGCTACACCTTC	CASSSGQGRYGYTF
TRBV5-1	NA	NA	TRBJ2-7	TGCGCCAGCAGCTTGGTTGCGGGGCCCGGCTACGAGCAGTACTTC	CASSLVAGPGYEQYF
TRBV4-1	NA	TRBD1	TRBJ2-7	TGCGCCAGCAGCTACCTCACAGGGGAACGGCAGTACTTC	CASSYLTGERQYF
TRBV11-1	once	TRBD2	TRBJ2-2	TGTGCCAGCAGCTCCCGGACTAGCGGGATTTTCGACGGGGAGCTGTTTTTT	CASSSRTSGIFDGELFF
TRBV6-5	NA	NA	TRBJ1-2	TGTGCCAGCAGTTACTCCCGGAGTAACTATGGCTACACCTTC	CASSYSRSNYGYTF
TRBV7-3	NA	NA	TRBJ1-5	TGTGCCAGCAGCCAGACCGGGGGGCAGCCCCAGCATTTT	CASSQTGGQPQHF
TRBV27	NA	NA	TRBJ2-1	TGTGCCAGCAAACGGAGCTCCTACAATGAGCAGTTCTTC	CASKRSSYNEQFF
TRBV7-8	NA	TRBD2	TRBJ2-3	TGTGCCAGCAGCACTCATAGGGCTAGCGGGAGGACAGATACGCAGTATTTT	CASSTHRASGRTDTQYF
TRBV28	NA	TRBD1	TRBJ1-5	TGTGCCAGCAGTCATACAGGGGATGGCAATCAGCCCCAGCATTTT	CASSHTGDGNQPQHF
TRBV5-4	NA	TRBD2	TRBJ2-5	TGTGCCAGCAGCTTGGTGGGGGGGACCTCAGAGACCCAGTACTTC	CASSLVGGTSETQYF
TRBV19	NA	NA	TRBJ1-4	TGTGCCAGTAAAAGAGGGCCGCGCCCTGATGAAAAACTGTTTTTT	CASKRGPRPDEKLFF
TRBV11-2	medium-sized	TRBD1	TRBJ1-4	TGTGCCAGCAGCCACGGGACAGGGATTGATGAAAAACTGTTTTTT	CASSHGTGIDEKLFF
TRBV28	NA	TRBD2	TRBJ2-3	TGTGCCAGCAGCGGACCTAGCGGGAGCATATCAGATACGCAGTATTTT	CASSGPSGSISDTQYF
TRBV6-6	few	NA	TRBJ1-3	TGTGCCAGCAATGGTTACGGACAGAGCTCTGGAAACACCATATATTTT	CASNGYGQSSGNTIYF
TRBV6-1	once	TRBD1	TRBJ2-7	TGTGCCAGCAGTATCTCGGGACAGAGCTCCTACGAGCAGTACTTC	CASSISGQSSYEQYF